These 9 T cell receptor beta chains came from one sample sequenced in a study of neurological immune-mediated disorders. TCRdb used MiXCR to reprocess the 5' RACE reads, holding one entry per CDR3 protein. The sample has tens of thousands of distinct CDR3 sequences, 4.5% to 7% seen once. Sequencing was done on a sample of CD4+ T cells from blood. The receptors stem from a woman aged 18 to 35 with multiple sclerosis.

This chain joins TRBV10-3 and TRBJ2-7; 13 bases match TRBD2. Germline-derived CDR1 and CDR2 are ENHRY and SYGVKD. Trimming removed 4 bases from V and 0 bases from J; junction bases left unmatched: 6. There are 17 residues in the CDR3. CDR3 coding DNA: TGTGCCATCAGTGGAACTAGCGGGGGGGACAGCTCCTACGAGCAGTACTTC. It encodes CAISGTSGGDSSYEQYF.

This clonotype was recorded many times. The genes are TRBV11-2 and TRBJ1-1; 8 bases line up with TRBD1. The CDR3 runs to 15 residues. Germline V CDR1 and CDR2: SGHAT, FQNNGV. V shed 1 base, J shed 1 base, and the junction held 2 bases outside the gene matches. The CDR3 DNA sequence: TGTGCCAGCAGCTTAGCACAGGGGGGGAACACTGAAGCTTTCTTT. Its protein product is CASSLAQGGNTEAFF.

The chain carries TRBV4-3 and TRBJ1-2; TRBD1 is a possible D gene (6 bases). The CDR3 totals 15 residues. Trimming removed 3 bases from V and 4 bases from J, with 15 bases in between. Germline lookup yields CDR1 LGHNA and CDR2 YSLEER. CDR3 in DNA: TGCGCCAGCAGCCACCCCGGGGGGCTTTTCTATGGCTACACCTTC. Translation: CASSHPGGLFYGYTF.

The sample holds many counts of this clonotype. V gene TRBV29-1 combines with J gene TRBJ1-1; 10 nucleotides match TRBD1. The J segment lost 3 bases and the V segment lost 6 bases, leaving 16 bases of the junction unmatched. Germline CDR1 SQVTM, CDR2 ANQGSEA. The CDR3 runs 17 residues. In nucleotides, the CDR3 is TGCAGCGTGCTGACAGGGGGCGCATTACTGGATGACACTGAAGCTTTCTTT. Its translation is CSVLTGGALLDDTEAFF.

This clonotype has a count of ten or more. The CDR3 DNA reads TGTGCCAGCAGCCAAGTCGGGAACAGGGGCACTGAAGCTTTCTTT. Translation gives CASSQVGNRGTEAFF. The V call is TRBV3-1, the J call TRBJ1-1, with TRBD1 identical over 7 bases. V lost 1 base to trimming and J lost 4 bases; unmatched junction nucleotides: 6. CDR1 LGHDT and CDR2 YNNKEL come from the germline V gene (reference sequence). The CDR3 consists of 15 residues.

In its sample, this clonotype was seen many times. This chain links TRBV20-1 with TRBJ1-4; D perhaps matches TRBD1 (6 bases). Germline-derived CDR1 and CDR2 are DFQATT and SNEGSKA (reference sequence). CDR3 length: 15 residues. V was shortened by 3 bases and J by 5 bases, with 16 bases between the two germline ends. CDR3 sequence reads: CSARPGQYTNEKLFF. Here the CDR3 DNA reads TGCAGTGCTAGGCCCGGACAGTACACGAATGAAAAACTGTTTTTT.

The chain has TRBV5-6 and TRBJ2-7, with unresolved D. This CDR3 has 12 amino acids. V was trimmed by 2 bases and J by 6 bases, leaving 9 bases between them. Germline V CDR1 and CDR2: SGHDT, YYEEEE. The CDR3 protein is CASSFTEAEQYF. The CDR3 DNA follows: TGTGCCAGCAGCTTCACGGAAGCCGAGCAGTACTTC.

This clonotype has ten or more counts. This chain connects TRBV15 to TRBJ1-4, with TRBD1 matching over 7 bases. This CDR3 has 14 residues. Germline V gene lookup returns CDR1 LNHNV and CDR2 YYDKDF (reference sequence). V lost 7 bases and J lost 8; bases outside the gene matches: 10. The CDR3 nucleotides read TGTGCCACCAACACTAGACAGGGAGGAGAAAAACTGTTTTTT. This sequence encodes CATNTRQGGEKLFF.

This clonotype was seen ten or more times. The V gene is TRBV11-2, the J gene TRBJ1-1; D gene ambiguous. Deletions cut 3 bases from V and 1 base from J, with 9 bases between. The CDR3 spans 14 residues. Germline lookup yields CDR1 SGHAT and CDR2 FQNNGV. As DNA, the CDR3 is TGTGCCAGCAGCTTTGGCGGCAGGAACACTGAAGCTTTCTTT. Translation gives CASSFGGRNTEAFF.